The present T cell receptor (beta chain) was sequenced within a study of OX40 agonist ivuxolimab in advanced cancers. Sequencing was performed with immunoSEQ multiplex PCR; in TCRdb, only in-frame clones are kept and a portion is missing. The table shows 60,000 to 65,000 clones, with approximately 92% occurring only once. V was clipped by 0 bases and J by 1 base, with 7 bases between them. Germline loops: CDR1 SGHRS, CDR2 YFSETQ. The CDR3 loop spans 14 amino acids. This clonotype originated in an adult with an advanced solid tumor such as melanoma, head and neck, liver or kidney cancer. The sample was CD4+ or CD8+ T cells sorted from blood, taken in a trial of the OX40 agonist ivuxolimab. This chain connects TRBV5-1 to TRBJ2-5, with D uncertain. The CDR3 DNA reads TGCGCCAGCAGCTTGGTGGCGAGCCAAGAGACCCAGTACTTC. Its protein is CASSLVASQETQYF.